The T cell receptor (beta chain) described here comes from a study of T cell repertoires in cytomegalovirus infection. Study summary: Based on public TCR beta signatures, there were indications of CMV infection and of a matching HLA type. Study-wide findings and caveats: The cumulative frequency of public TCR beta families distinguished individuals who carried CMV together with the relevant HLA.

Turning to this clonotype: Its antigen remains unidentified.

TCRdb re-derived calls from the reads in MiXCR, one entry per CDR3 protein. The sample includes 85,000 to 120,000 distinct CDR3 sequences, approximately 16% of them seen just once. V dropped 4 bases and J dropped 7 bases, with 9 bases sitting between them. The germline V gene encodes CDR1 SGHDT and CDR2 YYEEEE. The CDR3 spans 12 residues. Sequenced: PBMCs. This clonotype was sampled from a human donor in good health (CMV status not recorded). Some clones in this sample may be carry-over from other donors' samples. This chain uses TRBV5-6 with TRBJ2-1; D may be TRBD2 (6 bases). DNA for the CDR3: TGTGCCAGCAGCAGACTAGGTAATGAGCAGTTCTTC. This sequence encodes CASSRLGNEQFF. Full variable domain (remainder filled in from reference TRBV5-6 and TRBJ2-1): DAGVTQSPTHLIKTRGQQVTLRCSPKSGHDTVSWYQQALGQGPQFIFQYYEEEERQRGNFPDRFSGHQFPNYSSELNVNALLLGDSALYLCASSRLGNEQFFGPGTRLTVL.